Listed below are T cell receptor beta chains from one sample, sequenced in a study of shared clonotypes between healthy human individuals. Profiled with immunoSEQ multiplex PCR; TCRdb holds only in-frame clones, not every one. The sample holds 2 million to 2.5 million clones; about 95% are singletons and the top ten take 0.13%. Sequencing was carried out using naive CD4+ T cells sorted from blood. Every receptor here comes from a man in his late teens or twenties in good health. Both conserved end residues are part of each CDR3. Fields, in order: V gene, clone size, D gene, J gene, CDR3 protein, CDR3 DNA. D genes are given only for firm matches. A row's size may be missing; if present it is once, few, many or a size class.

>TRBV10-3|.|.|TRBJ2-1
CATQHRVDEQFF
TGTGCCACCCAGCACAGGGTCGATGAGCAGTTCTTC
>TRBV7-2|.|TRBD2|TRBJ2-7
CASSLGLAGVSEQYF
TGTGCCAGCAGCTTAGGTTTAGCGGGAGTTTCCGAGCAGTACTTC
>TRBV6-5|.|TRBD1|TRBJ1-2
CASSWDRERGYTF
TGTGCCAGCAGTTGGGACAGGGAACGGGGCTACACCTTC
>TRBV10-1|.|.|TRBJ2-7
CASSESGRGGEQYF
TGCGCCAGCAGTGAAAGTGGCAGGGGAGGCGAGCAGTACTTC
>TRBV19|.|.|TRBJ1-5
CASTTETNQPQHF
TGTGCCAGTACTACAGAGACGAATCAGCCCCAGCATTTT
>TRBV29-1|.|TRBD1|TRBJ1-3
CSVGDSYSGNTIYF
TGCAGCGTAGGGGACAGTTACTCTGGAAACACCATATATTTT
>TRBV19|.|.|TRBJ2-3
CASSMAGVGTDTQYF
TGTGCCAGTAGTATGGCAGGAGTTGGCACAGATACGCAGTATTTT
>TRBV19|.|TRBD1|TRBJ1-5
CASSGQGRGNQPQHF
TGTGCCAGTAGTGGACAGGGCCGAGGCAATCAGCCCCAGCATTTT
>TRBV15|.|TRBD1|TRBJ1-2
CATSRGRVGKGGPSNYGYTF
TGTGCCACCAGCAGAGGGCGAGTGGGGAAAGGGGGCCCCTCAAACTATGGCTACACCTTC
>TRBV28|.|.|TRBJ1-5
CASKGSNQPQHF
TGTGCCAGCAAAGGGTCCAATCAGCCCCAGCATTTT
>TRBV6-1|once|TRBD1|TRBJ1-1
CASSESDRGLGEAFF
TGTGCCAGCAGTGAAAGTGACAGGGGGCTCGGTGAAGCTTTCTTT
>TRBV11-2|.|.|TRBJ1-1
CASSLTGTLREAFF
TGTGCCAGCAGCTTAACGGGTACCCTACGAGAAGCTTTCTTT
>TRBV11-2|.|TRBD1|TRBJ2-7
CASSLRQGAYEQYF
TGTGCCAGCAGCTTACGACAGGGCGCCTACGAGCAGTACTTC
>TRBV5-1|once|.|TRBJ2-3
CASSHQGGPADTQYF
TGCGCCAGCAGCCATCAGGGGGGGCCCGCAGATACGCAGTATTTT
>TRBV18|.|.|TRBJ2-3
CASSPGSLVTDTQYF
TGTGCCAGCTCACCAGGGTCTCTTGTCACAGATACGCAGTATTTT
>TRBV9|.|.|TRBJ1-3
CASSVPATPGNTIYF
TGTGCCAGCAGCGTACCAGCCACCCCGGGAAACACCATATATTTT
>TRBV6-5|.|TRBD1|TRBJ1-3
CASRAGGSGNTIYF
TGTGCCAGCAGGGCAGGGGGCTCTGGAAACACCATATATTTT
>TRBV27|.|.|TRBJ2-3
CASSWVGLPTGTDTQYF
TGTGCCAGCAGTTGGGTTGGACTCCCCACCGGCACAGATACGCAGTATTTT
>TRBV2|.|TRBD2|TRBJ2-7
CASSAGTSGMDEQYF
TGTGCCAGCAGTGCAGGGACTAGCGGGATGGACGAGCAGTACTTC
>TRBV5-6|.|.|TRBJ2-6
CASSLEIGGLSGANVLTF
TGTGCCAGCAGCTTGGAAATAGGGGGTCTCTCTGGGGCCAACGTCCTGACTTTC
>TRBV5-4|once|TRBD1|TRBJ1-2
CASRRGGQGRGGYTF
TGTGCCAGCAGACGGGGCGGACAGGGGCGGGGTGGCTACACCTTC
>TRBV6-1|.|.|TRBJ2-7
CASISDGDEQYF
TGTGCCAGCATCTCAGACGGGGACGAGCAGTACTTC
>TRBV10-3|.|.|TRBJ1-5
CAISESGGGNQPQHF
TGTGCCATCAGTGAGTCGGGAGGGGGCAATCAGCCCCAGCATTTT
>TRBV7-2|once|.|TRBJ2-7
CASSIRARTEQYF
TGTGCCAGCAGCATTCGAGCCAGGACCGAGCAGTACTTC
>TRBV29-1|.|.|TRBJ2-1
CSVVKGEGLRFNEQFF
TGCAGCGTTGTAAAGGGTGAGGGACTCAGGTTCAATGAGCAGTTCTTC
>TRBV5-4|.|.|TRBJ2-4
CASSTGGLSQYF
TGTGCCAGCAGCACAGGGGGACTATCTCAGTACTTC
>TRBV10-2|.|TRBD2|TRBJ2-7
CASSQLAGGSYEQYF
TGCGCCAGCAGTCAACTAGCGGGAGGGAGTTACGAGCAGTACTTC
>TRBV18|once|.|TRBJ1-3
CASSPSGAGNTIYF
TGTGCCAGCTCACCGTCAGGGGCTGGAAACACCATATATTTT
>TRBV29-1|once|TRBD2|TRBJ2-1
CSGMKTSIHEQFF
TGCAGCGGCATGAAGACTAGCATCCATGAGCAGTTCTTC
>TRBV29-1|.|TRBD1|TRBJ2-3
CSVAPGQGMLDTQYF
TGCAGCGTTGCCCCCGGACAGGGGATGTTGGATACGCAGTATTTT
>TRBV28|.|TRBD1|TRBJ2-5
CASSPQGAKETQYF
TGTGCCAGCAGTCCCCAGGGGGCTAAGGAGACCCAGTACTTC
>TRBV2|.|TRBD1|TRBJ2-7
CASRPIQGARNEQYF
TGTGCCAGCAGACCCATACAGGGGGCGAGGAACGAGCAGTACTTC
>TRBV27|.|.|TRBJ1-6
CASSFAGGQGNSPLHF
TGTGCCAGCAGTTTTGCCGGTGGGCAGGGGAATTCACCCCTCCACTTT
>TRBV5-1|few|.|TRBJ1-6
CASSLGGDNSPLHF
TGCGCCAGCAGCTTGGGGGGCGATAATTCACCCCTCCACTTT
>TRBV7-2|.|.|TRBJ2-7
CASSGLGGPYEQYF
TGTGCCAGCAGCGGGCTAGGGGGGCCCTACGAGCAGTACTTC
>TRBV5-1|.|.|TRBJ1-1
CASSLVTPRRANTEAFF
TGCGCCAGCAGCTTGGTTACCCCTCGCAGGGCGAACACTGAAGCTTTCTTT
>TRBV27|.|.|TRBJ2-7
CASSLGNQGYYEQYF
TGTGCCAGCAGTTTGGGAAATCAAGGCTACTACGAGCAGTACTTC
>TRBV6-5|.|TRBD2|TRBJ2-7
CASSYQREQVYEQYF
TGTGCCAGCAGTTACCAGCGGGAGCAAGTATACGAGCAGTACTTC
>TRBV19|once|.|TRBJ1-2
CASRVEQVGHYGYTF
TGTGCCAGTAGGGTCGAACAGGTCGGACACTATGGCTACACCTTC
>TRBV2|many|TRBD1|TRBJ2-1
CASSPGTGLVRQFF
TGTGCCAGCAGTCCGGGGACAGGGCTCGTTCGGCAGTTCTTC
>TRBV5-1|.|.|TRBJ1-2
CASSSVPALDSYGYTF
TGCGCCAGCAGCAGCGTCCCGGCCTTGGACAGCTATGGCTACACCTTC
>TRBV4-1|.|TRBD1|TRBJ2-7
CASSRQTGNSYEQYF
TGCGCCAGCAGCCGACAGACAGGGAACAGCTACGAGCAGTACTTC
>TRBV27|.|TRBD1|TRBJ2-7
CASSLSDRSYEQYF
TGTGCCAGCAGTTTATCGGACAGGTCCTACGAGCAGTACTTC
>TRBV9|once|.|TRBJ2-7
CASSAGLEIPPYEQYF
TGTGCCAGCAGCGCCGGGTTGGAGATACCGCCCTACGAGCAGTACTTC
>TRBV30|.|TRBD1|TRBJ2-7
CAWSLQGFDEQYF
TGTGCCTGGAGCCTACAGGGGTTCGACGAGCAGTACTTC
>TRBV28|.|TRBD1|TRBJ2-7
CASSPQDRVREQYF
TGTGCCAGCAGTCCTCAGGACAGGGTTCGGGAGCAGTACTTC
>TRBV30|.|.|TRBJ1-2
CAWSVGDSYGYTF
TGTGCCTGGAGTGTCGGGGACTCCTATGGCTACACCTTC
>TRBV25-1|.|.|TRBJ2-7
CASTPHSSAYEQYF
TGTGCCAGCACTCCTCATTCCTCCGCCTACGAGCAGTACTTC
>TRBV5-1|.|.|TRBJ2-7
CASSLTPAYEQYF
TGCGCCAGCAGCCTGACACCCGCCTACGAGCAGTACTTC
>TRBV19|.|.|TRBJ1-1
CASSTRQSTEAFF
TGTGCCAGTAGTACAAGACAGTCGACTGAAGCTTTCTTT
>TRBV20-1|.|.|TRBJ1-1
CSARVGGPAFF
TGCAGTGCTAGAGTGGGGGGGCCGGCTTTCTTT
>TRBV7-2|.|.|TRBJ1-4
CASSLSGGPGRNEKLFF
TGTGCCAGCAGCTTATCCGGGGGACCGGGCCGGAATGAAAAACTGTTTTTT
>TRBV5-6|.|.|TRBJ2-7
CASSPEPGQSYEQYF
TGTGCCAGCAGCCCAGAACCTGGTCAGTCCTACGAGCAGTACTTC
>TRBV4-1|.|.|TRBJ2-3
CASSQASWGQTDTQYF
TGCGCCAGCAGCCAAGCCTCTTGGGGGCAGACAGATACGCAGTATTTT
>TRBV2|.|.|TRBJ2-3
CASSDVGYTQYF
TGTGCCAGCAGTGACGTTGGTTATACGCAGTATTTT
>TRBV5-8|.|TRBD2|TRBJ2-3
CASSREGSLRTDTQYF
TGTGCCAGCAGCCGGGAGGGCAGCCTGAGGACAGATACGCAGTATTTT